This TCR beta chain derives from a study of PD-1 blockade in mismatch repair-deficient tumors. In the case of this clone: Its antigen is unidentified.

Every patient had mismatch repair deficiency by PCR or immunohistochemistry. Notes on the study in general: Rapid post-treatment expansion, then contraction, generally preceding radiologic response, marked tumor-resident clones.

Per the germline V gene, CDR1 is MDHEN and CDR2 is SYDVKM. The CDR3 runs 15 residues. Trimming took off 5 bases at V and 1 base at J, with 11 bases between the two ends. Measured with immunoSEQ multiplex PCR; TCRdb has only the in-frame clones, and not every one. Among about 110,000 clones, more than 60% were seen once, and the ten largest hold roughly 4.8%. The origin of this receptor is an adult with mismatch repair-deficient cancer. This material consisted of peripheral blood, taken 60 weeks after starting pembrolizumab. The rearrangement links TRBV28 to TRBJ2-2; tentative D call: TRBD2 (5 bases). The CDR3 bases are TGTGCCAGCAGTGTAGCCCGGGGGAACACCGGGGAGCTGTTTTTT. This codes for CASSVARGNTGELFF.